These 10 T cell receptor beta chains came from one sample sequenced in a study of T-cell reconstitution after alpha-beta-depleted transplantation in children. Construction of the TCRbeta library involved unique molecular identifiers. TCRdb called the PCR reads again in MiXCR, with one record for every CDR3 protein. The table shows around 250,000 distinct CDR3 sequences, with under 30% occurring only once. Sequencing used PBMCs, obtained before TCRalphabeta/CD19-depleted stem cell transplant. These TCRs come from a girl aged 2 to 9 with Fanconi anemia, due to receive a stem cell transplant.

The chain couples TRBV7-8 to TRBJ2-1; 9 bases are shared with TRBD1. This CDR3 region has 15 residues. J gave up 5 bases and V 4 bases, and 6 bases lay outside the gene matches. The V gene's germline CDR1 is SGHVS and CDR2 FQNEAQ. This chain's CDR3 is CASSSGQGSHNEQFF. The CDR3 nucleotides read TGTGCCAGCAGCTCAGGACAGGGGTCCCACAATGAGCAGTTCTTC.

The chain links TRBV27 to TRBJ1-1; 7 nucleotides line up with TRBD1. The CDR3 runs 16 residues. The germline gives CDR1 MNHEY, CDR2 SMNVEV (reference sequence). V lost 4 bases, J lost 1 base, and 9 bases stayed unmatched. In DNA, the CDR3 is TGTGCCAGCAGTTGGGGAAGGGGGCTAAAGAACACTGAAGCTTTCTTT. Translating gives CASSWGRGLKNTEAFF.

The V and J genes are TRBV20-1 and TRBJ2-7, with 7 positions matching TRBD1. This CDR3 is built from 14 residues. Germline V CDR1 and CDR2: DFQATT, SNEGSKA (reference sequence). V lost 2 bases to trimming and J lost 2 bases; unmatched junction nucleotides: 6. The CDR3 sequence is CSARIPGQTYEQYF. In DNA form, the CDR3 reads TGCAGTGCTAGAATACCGGGACAGACCTACGAGCAGTACTTC.

V gene TRBV29-1 combines with J gene TRBJ2-5; weak D call: TRBD2 (5 bases). V lost 7 bases to trimming and J lost 3 bases, with 18 bases between them. CDR1 and CDR2 from the germline V gene are SQVTM and ANQGSEA. This CDR3 region has 14 residues. CDR3 coding DNA: TGCAGCGCTGGACTGGCTAGCACAAAAGAGACCCAGTACTTC. Its translation: CSAGLASTKETQYF. Filled out from reference TRBV29-1 and TRBJ2-5, the complete variable domain reads SAVISQKPSRDICQRGTSLTIQCQVDSQVTMMFWYRQQPGQSLTLIATANQGSEATYESGFVIDKFPISRPNLTFSTLTVSNMSPEDSSIYLCSAGLASTKETQYFGPGTRLLVL.

This clonotype has a handful of counts. This chain connects TRBV7-9 to TRBJ1-1; D is undetermined. The ends were cut back, 0 bases at V and 3 bases at J, with 5 bases in the middle. Germline CDR1 and CDR2: SEHNR and FQNEAQ (reference sequence). This CDR3 contains 13 residues. The CDR3 here is CASSLAMDTEAFF. In nucleotides, the CDR3 is TGTGCCAGCAGCTTAGCGATGGACACTGAAGCTTTCTTT.

This clonotype has more than one count but fewer than ten. V gene TRBV28 combines with J gene TRBJ2-7; no clear D gene. There are 12 residues in the CDR3. The germline V gene has CDR1 MDHEN and CDR2 SYDVKM. The V and J ends lost 4 bases and 4 bases respectively, with 8 bases between them. The CDR3 region is CASSSVKYEQYF. The CDR3 DNA reads TGTGCCAGCAGTTCCGTAAAATACGAGCAGTACTTC. Supplemented by reference TRBV28 and TRBJ2-7, the full variable domain reads DVKVTQSSRYLVKRTGEKVFLECVQDMDHENMFWYRQDPGLGLRLIYFSYDVKMKEKGDIPEGYSVSREKKERFSLILESASTNQTSMYLCASSSVKYEQYFGPGTRLTVT.

This clonotype was seen ten or more times. J is TRBJ2-7 and V is TRBV20-1, with 10 nucleotides matching TRBD1. Germline lookup yields CDR1 DFQATT and CDR2 SNEGSKA (reference sequence). The V gene end was trimmed by 7 bases and the J gene end by 3 bases; junction bases not matched to a gene: 9. This CDR3 is built from 14 residues. CDR3: CSVRRGQGRYEQYF. In DNA, the CDR3 is TGCAGTGTTCGAAGGGGACAGGGGCGCTACGAGCAGTACTTC.

The table lists this clonotype with a count of one. CDR3 coding DNA: TGTGCCAGCAGTCTGGACGCCTATGGCTACACCTTC. It encodes CASSLDAYGYTF. The chain links TRBV6-4 to TRBJ1-2; D is undetermined. Trimming took off 5 bases at V and 4 bases at J, with 8 bases between the two ends. The germline V gene has CDR1 MRHNA and CDR2 SNTAGT. The CDR3 has 12 residues.

Here the CDR3 DNA reads TGTGCCAGCAGCTTATGGAGTGGGGCAGGGGTGATCACAGATACGCAGTATTTT. Translated, it gives CASSLWSGAGVITDTQYF. This chain connects TRBV7-6 to TRBJ2-3, with D possibly TRBD1 on 6 matching bases. Germline loops: CDR1 SGHVS, CDR2 FNYEAQ. This CDR3 region has 18 residues. With 2 bases removed from V and 2 bases from J, the gap between germline ends came to 20 bases.

This rearrangement joins TRBV6-1 to TRBJ2-7, with D possibly matching TRBD2 (5 bases). This CDR3 region has 14 residues. Germline-derived CDR1 and CDR2 are MNHNS and SASEGT. The ends were cut back, 7 bases at V and 3 bases at J, with 16 bases in the middle. This chain's CDR3 is CASTDRGPLYEQYF. CDR3 nucleotide sequence: TGTGCCAGCACAGACCGGGGTCCCCTCTACGAGCAGTACTTC.